This TCR beta chain was observed in a study of cytomegalovirus exposure and HLA in healthy donors. Study findings and constraints: The majority of CMV-associated TCR beta chains were reported as apparently HLA-restricted in a later analysis.

This PCR relied on a set of 60 Vbeta primers and 13 Jbeta primers. The repertoire was sequenced with immunoSEQ multiplex PCR; TCRdb's copy has only in-frame clones and lacks some. The repertoire includes around 180,000 clones, roughly 80% of them detected once, and less than 2.5% sits in the top ten. The CDR3 contains 13 residues. In germline, CDR1 is KGHSH, CDR2 LQKENI. V was pared by 5 bases and J by 5 bases, with 13 bases between. In the case of this clone: Its antigen is currently unknown.

Specimen: PBMCs. This receptor was obtained from a male donor in good health and CMV-seronegative. The chain combines TRBV18 with TRBJ2-7; D perhaps matches TRBD2 (5 bases). CDR3: CASSASPRDEQYF. CDR3 DNA: TGTGCCAGCTCAGCCTCCCCGAGGGACGAGCAGTACTTC.